A selection of T cell receptor beta chains follows, all from one sample in a study of T cell changes during pregnancy in multiple sclerosis. Clones were sequenced by immunoSEQ multiplex PCR, and TCRdb holds only the in-frame ones, with some missing. The data show 30,000 to 40,000 clones, roughly 90% seen once. Sample: CD4+ T cells from peripheral blood mononuclear cells, taken before pregnancy. The source of these receptors is a female donor with multiple sclerosis, enrolled in a pregnancy study. The CDR3 runs from the conserved cysteine through the conserved F or W. The order of the fields is J gene, V gene, CDR3 length, CDR3 protein.

J: TRBJ1-5
V: TRBV19
length: 17
CDR3: CASSIESGQGFGQPQHF

J: TRBJ2-7
V: TRBV5-4
length: 14
CDR3: CASSLGRGSYEQYF

J: TRBJ1-1
V: TRBV6-5
length: 15
CDR3: CASSPRTGLNTEAFF

J: TRBJ1-1
V: TRBV7-2
length: 13
CDR3: CASSINGGTEAFF

J: TRBJ2-5
V: TRBV5-4
length: 16
CDR3: CASSSSSSLPRETQYF

J: TRBJ2-5
V: TRBV11-3
length: 13
CDR3: CASSFNYQETQYF

J: TRBJ1-2
V: TRBV9
length: 15
CDR3: CASSVAGTINYGYTF

J: TRBJ1-4
V: TRBV9
length: 15
CDR3: CAPGGQGGVDEKLFF

J: TRBJ2-1
V: TRBV9
length: 14
CDR3: CASSGGLLNDEQFF

J: TRBJ1-5
V: TRBV28
length: 14
CDR3: CASSLAGPYQPQHF

J: TRBJ2-2
V: TRBV9
length: 17
CDR3: CASSVGTSGGGTGELFF

J: TRBJ2-2
V: TRBV5-4
length: 18
CDR3: CASSSWTLWGGAPGELFF

J: TRBJ2-1
V: TRBV11-2
length: 12
CDR3: CASSSADREQFF

J: TRBJ2-5
V: TRBV5-4
length: 15
CDR3: CASSRGQGLQETQYF

J: TRBJ1-2
V: TRBV19
length: 16
CDR3: CASNLGGDRALYGYTF

J: TRBJ2-5
V: TRBV15
length: 12
CDR3: CATSRDRGEQYF

J: TRBJ1-6
V: TRBV7-2
length: 15
CDR3: CASSFSGPTNSPLHF

J: TRBJ2-5
V: TRBV29-1
length: 15
CDR3: CSVDLHLRVGETQYF

J: TRBJ1-1
V: TRBV29-1
length: 14
CDR3: CSVDLGQGNTEAFF

J: TRBJ2-5
V: TRBV5-4
length: 14
CDR3: CASSYTGTEETQYF

J: TRBJ1-2
V: TRBV5-8
length: 14
CDR3: CASSLDRDRYGYTF

J: TRBJ1-3
V: TRBV6-5
length: 15
CDR3: CASSRLRGLREAIYF

J: TRBJ1-2
V: TRBV15
length: 13
CDR3: CATSRQGSDGYTF

J: TRBJ2-7
V: TRBV30
length: 13
CDR3: CAWNPPQGDEQYF

J: TRBJ1-2
V: TRBV2
length: 14
CDR3: CASSTESGRGGYTF

J: TRBJ2-3
V: TRBV7-3
length: 15
CDR3: CASSLLAASTDTQYF

J: TRBJ2-5
V: TRBV7-7
length: 18
CDR3: CASSRALAGGLGQETQYF

J: TRBJ1-1
V: TRBV2
length: 13
CDR3: CASSVDRVTEAFF

J: TRBJ1-1
V: TRBV6-5
length: 13
CDR3: CASSYRGDTEAFF

J: TRBJ2-3
V: TRBV28
length: 17
CDR3: CASSLRLAGALTDTQYF

J: TRBJ1-6
V: TRBV4-3
length: 14
CDR3: CASSQAAGDSPLHF

J: TRBJ1-1
V: TRBV11-2
length: 18
CDR3: CASSYPGTGVCLALPGPF

J: TRBJ1-1
V: TRBV9
length: 15
CDR3: CASSVGEGRGTEAFF

J: TRBJ1-2
V: TRBV2
length: 18
CDR3: CASSEGDRLDGVEYGYTF

J: TRBJ2-3
V: TRBV2
length: 15
CDR3: CASSILAGGEGTQYF

J: TRBJ2-7
V: TRBV15
length: 14
CDR3: CATSRDRPAYEQYF

J: TRBJ2-3
V: TRBV9
length: 14
CDR3: CASSVKLGGDTQYF

J: TRBJ1-4
V: TRBV28
length: 16
CDR3: CASSSSGPDNLEKLFF

J: TRBJ2-2
V: TRBV7-6
length: 16
CDR3: CASSEGLAGEAGELFF

J: TRBJ2-7
V: TRBV28
length: 15
CDR3: CASSLMGGRGYEQYF

J: TRBJ2-3
V: TRBV7-2
length: 15
CDR3: CASSLQRGGRDTQYF

J: TRBJ2-5
V: TRBV29-1
length: 12
CDR3: CSVATGWETQYF

J: TRBJ1-1
V: TRBV11-2
length: 15
CDR3: CASSSRQGGDTEAFF

J: TRBJ2-7
V: TRBV19
length: 16
CDR3: CASSPGGAGIPYEQYF

J: TRBJ1-1
V: TRBV19
length: 14
CDR3: CASGEGGGGPEAFF

J: TRBJ2-5
V: TRBV5-6
length: 15
CDR3: CASSLRLAGAETQYF

J: TRBJ2-5
V: TRBV7-6
length: 18
CDR3: CASSDIGLAGGNGETQYF

J: TRBJ1-1
V: TRBV6-5
length: 12
CDR3: CAILGGRTEAFF

J: TRBJ2-1
V: TRBV9
length: 17
CDR3: CASSVSRGDPNFSEQFF

J: TRBJ2-3
V: TRBV18
length: 14
CDR3: CASSPAGSTDTQYF

J: TRBJ2-7
V: TRBV19
length: 13
CDR3: CAGQTGEENEQYF

J: TRBJ1-1
V: TRBV7-8
length: 17
CDR3: CASSLAWKGARNTEAFF

J: TRBJ2-3
V: TRBV2
length: 13
CDR3: CASQTGYTDTQYF

J: TRBJ1-1
V: TRBV30
length: 11
CDR3: CAWNRVTEAFF